This TCR beta chain was recorded in a study of monozygotic twins with inflammatory bowel disease. Each donor had 2.5 to 3 ml of blood drawn. UMIs incorporating a 6-nucleotide sample barcode were appended by means of template switching. TCRdb processed the 5' RACE reads again and assigns one entry to each CDR3 protein, with no DNA. The sample shows approximately 40,000 distinct CDR3 sequences, and 5% to 6% sits with its ten largest clones. Germline-derived CDR1 and CDR2 are MGHDK and SYGVNS. This CDR3 comprises 15 residues. The V and J genes are TRBV25-1 and TRBJ2-5. This sequence was found in a human donor with ulcerative colitis or Crohn's disease, or a healthy co-twin of an affected twin (not recorded which). The sequenced sample consisted of blood. The CDR3 is CASSAYLGWGETQYF.